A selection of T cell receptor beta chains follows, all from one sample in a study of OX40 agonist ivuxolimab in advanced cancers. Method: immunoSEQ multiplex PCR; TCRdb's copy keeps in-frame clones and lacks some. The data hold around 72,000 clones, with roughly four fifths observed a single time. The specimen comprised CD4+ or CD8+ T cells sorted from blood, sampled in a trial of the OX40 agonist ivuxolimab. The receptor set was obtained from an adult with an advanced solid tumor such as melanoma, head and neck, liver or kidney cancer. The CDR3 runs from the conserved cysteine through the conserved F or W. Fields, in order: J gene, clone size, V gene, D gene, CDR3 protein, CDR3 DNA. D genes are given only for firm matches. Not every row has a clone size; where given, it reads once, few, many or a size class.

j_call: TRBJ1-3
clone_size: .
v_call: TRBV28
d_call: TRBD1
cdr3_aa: CASSPAGQGYTIYF
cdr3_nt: TGTGCCAGCTCCCCGGCGGGACAGGGTTACACCATATATTTT

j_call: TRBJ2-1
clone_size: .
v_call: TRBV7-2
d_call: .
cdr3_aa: CASSVRAISYNEQFF
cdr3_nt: TGTGCCAGCAGCGTCCGGGCCATATCCTACAATGAGCAGTTCTTC

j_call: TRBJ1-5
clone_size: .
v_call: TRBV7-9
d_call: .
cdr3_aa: CASSSMGTQPQHF
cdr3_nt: TGTGCCAGCAGCTCCATGGGGACTCAGCCCCAGCATTTT

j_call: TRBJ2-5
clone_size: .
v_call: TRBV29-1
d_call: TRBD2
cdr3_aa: CSVGGLAGVETQYF
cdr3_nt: TGCAGCGTTGGGGGACTAGCGGGGGTGGAGACCCAGTACTTC

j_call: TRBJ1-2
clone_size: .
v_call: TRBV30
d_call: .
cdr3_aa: CAWSPTADRIHF
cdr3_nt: TGTGCCTGGAGTCCGACAGCGGACCGCATCCACTTC

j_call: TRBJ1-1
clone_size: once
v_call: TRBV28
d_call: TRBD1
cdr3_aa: CASSLPQGDTEAFF
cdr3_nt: TGTGCCAGCAGTTTGCCTCAGGGGGACACTGAAGCTTTCTTT

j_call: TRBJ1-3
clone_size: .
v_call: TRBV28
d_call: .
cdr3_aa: CASSSGGGGNTIYF
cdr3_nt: TGTGCCAGCAGTTCCGGGGGGGGTGGAAACACCATATATTTT

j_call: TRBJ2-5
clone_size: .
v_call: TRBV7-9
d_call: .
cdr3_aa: CASSLFLRFQETQYF
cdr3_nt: TGTGCCAGCAGCTTATTCCTTCGGTTCCAAGAGACCCAGTACTTC

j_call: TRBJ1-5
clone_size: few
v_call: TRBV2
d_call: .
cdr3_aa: CASSDGNLSNQPQHF
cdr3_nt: TGTGCCAGCAGTGATGGGAACCTTAGCAATCAGCCCCAGCATTTT

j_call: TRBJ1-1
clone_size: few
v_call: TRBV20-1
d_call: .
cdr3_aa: CSARLQAEAFF
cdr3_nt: TGCAGTGCTAGGCTCCAGGCTGAAGCTTTCTTT

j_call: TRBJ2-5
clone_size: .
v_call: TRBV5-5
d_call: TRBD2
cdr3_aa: CASSVLAGLQETQYF
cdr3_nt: TGTGCCAGCAGCGTACTAGCGGGGCTCCAAGAGACCCAGTACTTC

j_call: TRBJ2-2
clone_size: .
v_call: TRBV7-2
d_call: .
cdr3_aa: CASSLGQGMNTGELFF
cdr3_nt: TGTGCCAGCAGCTTAGGGCAGGGGATGAACACCGGGGAGCTGTTTTTT

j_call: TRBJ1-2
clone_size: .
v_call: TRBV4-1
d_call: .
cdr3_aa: CASSPRGANYGYTF
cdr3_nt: TGCGCCAGCAGCCCCCGGGGGGCTAACTATGGCTACACCTTC

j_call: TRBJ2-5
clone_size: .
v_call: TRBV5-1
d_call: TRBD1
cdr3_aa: CASSLYVDRGQETQYF
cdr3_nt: TGCGCCAGCAGCTTGTATGTGGACAGGGGGCAAGAGACCCAGTACTTC

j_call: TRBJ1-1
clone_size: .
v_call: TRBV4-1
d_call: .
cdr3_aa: CASSRGGNTEAFF
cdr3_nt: TGCGCCAGCAGCCGGGGGGGCAACACTGAAGCTTTCTTT

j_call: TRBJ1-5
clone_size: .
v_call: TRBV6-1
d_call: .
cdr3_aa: CASSRQGSNQPQHF
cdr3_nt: TGTGCCAGTAGCAGGCAGGGGTCAAATCAGCCCCAGCATTTT

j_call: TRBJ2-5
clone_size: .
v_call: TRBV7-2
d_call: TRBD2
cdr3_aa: CASSLAPPLAGGQAETQYF
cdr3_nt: TGTGCCAGCAGCTTAGCCCCACCCCTAGCGGGAGGGCAAGCAGAGACCCAGTACTTC

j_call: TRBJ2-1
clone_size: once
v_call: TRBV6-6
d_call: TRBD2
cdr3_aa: CASSSGGSGSEQFF
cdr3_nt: TGTGCCAGCAGCAGCGGCGGGAGCGGGAGTGAGCAGTTCTTC

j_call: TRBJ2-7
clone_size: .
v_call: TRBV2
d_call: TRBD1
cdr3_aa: CASSAQGAYEQYF
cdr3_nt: TGTGCCAGCAGTGCGCAGGGGGCCTACGAGCAGTACTTC

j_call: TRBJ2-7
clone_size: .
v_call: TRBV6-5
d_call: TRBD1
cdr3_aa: CASRAGTEEQYF
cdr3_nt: TGTGCCAGCAGGGCCGGGACAGAAGAGCAGTACTTC

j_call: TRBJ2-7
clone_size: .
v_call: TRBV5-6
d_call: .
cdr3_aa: CASSLADSSKWYEQYF
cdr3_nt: TGTGCCAGCAGCTTGGCCGACAGCTCCAAATGGTACGAGCAGTACTTC

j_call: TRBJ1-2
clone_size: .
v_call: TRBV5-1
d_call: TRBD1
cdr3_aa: CASSSKDRVVSGYTF
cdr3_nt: TGCGCCAGCAGCTCGAAGGACAGGGTGGTCAGTGGCTACACCTTC

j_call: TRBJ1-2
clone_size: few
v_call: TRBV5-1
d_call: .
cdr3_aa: CASSFTSGSNYGYTF
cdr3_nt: TGCGCCAGCAGCTTTACGTCAGGGTCTAACTATGGCTACACCTTC

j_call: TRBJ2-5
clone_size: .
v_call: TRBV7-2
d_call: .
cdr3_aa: CASSRRGPTQETQYF
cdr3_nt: TGTGCCAGCAGCAGGAGGGGGCCAACTCAAGAGACCCAGTACTTC

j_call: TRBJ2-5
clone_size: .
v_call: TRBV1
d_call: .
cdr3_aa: CTSSQDLETQYF
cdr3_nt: TGCACCAGCAGCCAAGATCTGGAGACCCAGTACTTC

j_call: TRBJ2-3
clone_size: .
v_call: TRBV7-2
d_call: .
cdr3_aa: CASSSMATDTQYF
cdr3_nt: TGTGCCAGCAGCTCGATGGCCACAGATACGCAGTATTTT

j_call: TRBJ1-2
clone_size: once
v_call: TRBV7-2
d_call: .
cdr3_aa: CASSLEAANYGYTF
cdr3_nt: TGTGCCAGCAGCTTAGAGGCAGCTAACTATGGCTACACCTTC